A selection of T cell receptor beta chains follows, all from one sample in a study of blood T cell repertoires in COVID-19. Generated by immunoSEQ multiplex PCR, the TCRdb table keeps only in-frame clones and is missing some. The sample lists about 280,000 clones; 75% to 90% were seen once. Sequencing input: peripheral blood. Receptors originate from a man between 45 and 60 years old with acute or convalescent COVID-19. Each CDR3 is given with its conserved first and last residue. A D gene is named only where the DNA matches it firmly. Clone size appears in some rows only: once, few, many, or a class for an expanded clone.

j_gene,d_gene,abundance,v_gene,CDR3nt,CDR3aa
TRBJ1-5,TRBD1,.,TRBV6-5,TGTGCCAGCAGGCCCGACAGGGATGGAAATCAGCCCCAGCATTTT,CASRPDRDGNQPQHF
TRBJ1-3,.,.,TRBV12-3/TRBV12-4,TGTGCCAGCAGTCGGTACTCTGGAAACACCATATATTTT,CASSRYSGNTIYF
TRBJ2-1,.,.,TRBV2,TGTGCCACTTGGAGCTCCTACAATGAGCAGTTCTTC,CATWSSYNEQFF
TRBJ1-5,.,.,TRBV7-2,TGTGCCAGCAGCGGTCCGGACAACGCCCAGCATTTT,CASSGPDNAQHF
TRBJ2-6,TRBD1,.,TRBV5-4,TGTGCCAGCAGCTTGGATGGGACAGGGTTTTATGGGGCCAACGTCCTGACTTTC,CASSLDGTGFYGANVLTF
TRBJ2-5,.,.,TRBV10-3,TGTGCCATCAGTGAGTCCACAGGAGGGGCCCAAGAGACCCAGTACTTC,CAISESTGGAQETQYF
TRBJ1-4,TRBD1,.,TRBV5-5,TGTGCCAGCAGCCAAGAGGGACAGGGACCATATGAAAAACTGTTTTTT,CASSQEGQGPYEKLFF
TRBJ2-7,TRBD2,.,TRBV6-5,TGTGCCACCAACTTCGGACTAGCTTACGAGCAGTACTTC,CATNFGLAYEQYF
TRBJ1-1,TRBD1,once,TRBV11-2,TGTGCCAGCAGCCAACGGCGGGGACAGGGGGTCGGGCCGAACACTGAAGCTTTCTTT,CASSQRRGQGVGPNTEAFF
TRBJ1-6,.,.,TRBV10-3,TGTGCCATCAGGAGGACAGATAATTCACCCCTCCACTTT,CAIRRTDNSPLHF
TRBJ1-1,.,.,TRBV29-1,TGCAGCGTTGTGAGGAGAGCGGGGGAAACTTTCTTT,CSVVRRAGETFF
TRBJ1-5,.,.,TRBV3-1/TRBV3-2,TGTGCCAGCAGCCAGGGAGTCAATCAGCCCCAGCATTTT,CASSQGVNQPQHF
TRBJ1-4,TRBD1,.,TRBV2,TGTGCCAGCAGTAAACAGGGGTATCGTGAAAAACTGTTTTTT,CASSKQGYREKLFF
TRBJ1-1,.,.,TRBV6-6,TGTGCCAGCACCAAAGAGGAGAACACTGAAGCTTTCTTT,CASTKEENTEAFF
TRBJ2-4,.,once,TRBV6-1,TGTGCCAGCAGTGAAGGTGTTTGGCAGTCAAACATTCAGTACTTC,CASSEGVWQSNIQYF
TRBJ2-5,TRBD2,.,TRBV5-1,TGCGCCAGCAGTGTTAGCGGGGGGCCGGGCGGAGAGACCCAGTACTTC,CASSVSGGPGGETQYF
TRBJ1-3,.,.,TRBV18,TGTGCCAGCTCCCCAAACTCCGACTCTGGAAACACCATATATTTT,CASSPNSDSGNTIYF
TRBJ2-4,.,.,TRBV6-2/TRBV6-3,TGTGCCAGCAGTTACGGTGGGGCCGACTTGATACTAGCCAAAAACATTCAGTACTTC,CASSYGGADLILAKNIQYF
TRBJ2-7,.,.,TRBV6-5,TGTGCCAGCAGTTACTCAACGGGTCTATCCTCGGACGAGCAGTACTTC,CASSYSTGLSSDEQYF
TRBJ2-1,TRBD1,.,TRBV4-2,TGTGCCAGCAGAGGGGGCCTCGGCGATGAGCAGTTCTTC,CASRGGLGDEQFF